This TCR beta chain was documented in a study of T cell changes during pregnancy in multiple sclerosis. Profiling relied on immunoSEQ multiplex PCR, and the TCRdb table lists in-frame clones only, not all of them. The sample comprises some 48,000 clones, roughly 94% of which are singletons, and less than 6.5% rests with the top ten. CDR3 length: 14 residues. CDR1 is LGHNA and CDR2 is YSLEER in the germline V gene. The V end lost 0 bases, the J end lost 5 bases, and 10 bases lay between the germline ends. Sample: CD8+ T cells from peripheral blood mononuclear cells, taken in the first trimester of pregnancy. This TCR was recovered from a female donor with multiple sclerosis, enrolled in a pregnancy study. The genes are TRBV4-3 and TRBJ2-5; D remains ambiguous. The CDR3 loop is CASSQEFDSETQYF. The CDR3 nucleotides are TGCGCCAGCAGCCAAGAGTTCGACTCGGAGACCCAGTACTTC.